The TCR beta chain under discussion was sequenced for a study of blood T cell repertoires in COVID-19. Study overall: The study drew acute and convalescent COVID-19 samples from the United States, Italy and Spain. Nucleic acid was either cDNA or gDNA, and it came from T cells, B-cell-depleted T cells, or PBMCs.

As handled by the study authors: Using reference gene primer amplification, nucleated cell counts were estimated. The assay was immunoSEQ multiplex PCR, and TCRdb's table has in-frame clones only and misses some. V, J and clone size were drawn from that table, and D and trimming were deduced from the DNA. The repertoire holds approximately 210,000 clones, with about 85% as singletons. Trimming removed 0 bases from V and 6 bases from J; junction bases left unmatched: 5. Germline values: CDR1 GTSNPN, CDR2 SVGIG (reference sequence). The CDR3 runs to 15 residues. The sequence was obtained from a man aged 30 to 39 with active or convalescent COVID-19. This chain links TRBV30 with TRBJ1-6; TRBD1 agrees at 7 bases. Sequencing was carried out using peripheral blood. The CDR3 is CAWSVAAGGNSPLHF. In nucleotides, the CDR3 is TGTGCCTGGAGTGTGGCGGCAGGGGGTAATTCACCCCTCCACTTT.